This passage covers 15 T cell receptor beta chains from one sample sequenced in a study of T cell repertoires in cytomegalovirus infection (dated 2019 in TCRdb). The sequencer listed for this sample is Illumina HiSeq 1500. The public reads were reprocessed in TCRdb via fastp at Q25 and MiXCR, keeping in-frame beta chains. One record per CDR3 amino acid sequence lists the most common genes and DNA. For this sample the table gives around 120,000 distinct CDR3 sequences, of which under 30% were detected only once. Approximately 35% of the sample rests with the top ten. Antigen specificity for these receptors is unknown. The sequenced sample was PBMCs, sequenced either directly or after in vitro stimulation (not recorded which). The receptors originated from a human donor in good health (CMV status not recorded). Some clones in this sample may be carry-over from other donors' samples.

J is TRBJ1-1 and V is TRBV7-9; 9 nucleotides line up with TRBD1. Germline V gene lookup returns CDR1 SEHNR and CDR2 FQNEAQ (reference sequence). The CDR3 consists of 14 residues. Trimming at V came to 5 bases and at J to 3 bases, leaving 4 bases not matched to a gene. CDR3 in DNA: TGTGCCAGCAGCCTGGGACAGGGCGACACTGAAGCTTTCTTT. It specifies CASSLGQGDTEAFF.

The chain recombines TRBV25-1 with TRBJ1-2; 9 bases map to TRBD1. The CDR3 contains 16 residues. Germline V lookup: CDR1 MGHDK, CDR2 SYGVNS. V shed 1 base and J 6 bases; nucleotides not matched to a gene: 9. The chain's CDR3 is CASSELGTGGLNGYTF. The CDR3 DNA reads TGTGCCAGCAGTGAATTAGGTACAGGGGGCTTAAATGGCTACACCTTC.

As for this clonotype: At one end, the junction sequence differs from germline, possibly due to a read error. The chain carries TRBV7-9 and TRBJ1-2; D is possibly TRBD1 (5 bases). Per the germline V gene, CDR1 is SEHNR and CDR2 is FQNEAQ (reference sequence). This CDR3 has 12 residues. The CDR3 sequence is CASSLAAGTGAF. CDR3 sequence (DNA): TGTGCCAGCAGCCTCGCAGCCGGGACGGGGGCCTTC.

The rearrangement links TRBV19 to TRBJ2-1, with 9 bases aligning to TRBD2. The CDR3 is 15 residues long. Germline V lookup: CDR1 LNHDA, CDR2 SQIVND (reference sequence). The J segment lost 9 bases and the V segment lost 1 base, leaving 7 bases of the junction unmatched. The CDR3 loop reads CASSIGLAVVSEQFF. In DNA form, the CDR3 reads TGTGCCAGTAGTATAGGACTAGCGGTAGTCAGTGAGCAGTTCTTC.

The V call is TRBV6-2 or TRBV6-3, the J call TRBJ2-1, with a weak D call TRBD2 (6 bases). The CDR3 has 15 amino acids. Per the germline V gene, CDR1 is MNHEY and CDR2 is SVGEGT. The germline V and J ends were trimmed by 6 bases and 5 bases, with 17 bases remaining between them. The CDR3 loop is CASRPGTLADNEQFF. Here the CDR3 DNA reads TGTGCCAGCAGACCCGGGACTCTTGCGGACAATGAGCAGTTCTTC.

The chain has TRBV29-1 and TRBJ2-1; D is perhaps TRBD1 (6 bases). Deletions cut 3 bases from V and 4 bases from J, with 19 bases between. The CDR3 is 16 amino acids. CDR1 is SQVTM, CDR2 ANQGSEA, per germline. In DNA, the CDR3 is TGCAGCGTTGAGAGCGGCAGGGGAACGATTTACAATGAGCAGTTCTTC. Translation: CSVESGRGTIYNEQFF.

This clonotype has ten or more counts. This chain links TRBV4-1 with TRBJ2-1; 15 bases align to TRBD2. In germline, CDR1 is MGHRA, CDR2 YSYEKL. V shed 5 bases, J shed 2 bases, and the junction held 1 base outside the gene matches. The CDR3 is 16 residues long. In DNA form, the CDR3 reads TGCGCCAGCAGCAGGACTAGCGGGAGGGCCTACAATGAGCAGTTCTTC. Its protein product is CASSRTSGRAYNEQFF.

This clonotype was seen ten or more times. This sequence joins TRBV7-9 and TRBJ2-7; D is unresolved. V was pared by 5 bases and J by 4 bases, with 12 bases between. Germline V lookup: CDR1 SEHNR, CDR2 FQNEAQ (reference sequence). The CDR3 is made up of 13 amino acids. In DNA form, the CDR3 reads TGTGCCAGCAGCGAAACGGTGGGGTACGAGCAGTACTTC. Amino acids: CASSETVGYEQYF.

This clonotype was seen a handful of times. J is TRBJ1-1 and V is TRBV6-6, with 8 bases lining up with TRBD1. This CDR3 has 14 residues. V was pared by 4 bases and J by 5 bases, with 6 bases of the junction left unmatched. The germline V gene has CDR1 MNHNY and CDR2 SVGAGI (reference sequence). CDR3 protein: CASSLDRGRTEAFF. CDR3 nucleotide sequence: TGTGCCAGCAGTTTAGACAGGGGAAGGACTGAAGCTTTCTTT.

This clonotype was picked up one time. The chain combines TRBV12-3 or TRBV12-4 with TRBJ1-6; tentatively, D is TRBD1 (6 bases). The CDR3 contains 14 residues. Trimming removed 5 bases from V and 7 bases from J, with 12 bases in between. The CDR3 here is CASSPTGGNSPLHF. The DNA for the CDR3 is TGTGCCAGCAGTCCCACGGGGGGCAATTCACCCCTCCACTTT.

This chain joins TRBV19 and TRBJ1-1, with D possibly being TRBD1 (6 bases). The CDR3 spans 18 residues. CDR1 and CDR2 (germline): LNHDA, SQIVND (reference sequence). The V end lost 1 base, the J end lost 0 bases, and 18 bases lay between the germline ends. CDR3 protein: CASSIGVGDTLLNTEAFF. CDR3 nucleotide sequence: TGTGCCAGTAGTATAGGAGTAGGGGACACCTTACTGAACACTGAAGCTTTCTTT.

This clonotype appeared a few times. The V and J genes are TRBV28 and TRBJ1-1; D may be TRBD1 (5 bases). The V end was cut by 2 bases, the J end by 8 bases, with 9 bases between. The CDR3 runs to 12 residues. Germline values: CDR1 MDHEN, CDR2 SYDVKM. Written as DNA, the CDR3 is TGTGCCAGCAGTTTAATAGACAGAGAAGCTTTCTTT. Translated, it gives CASSLIDREAFF.

About this clonotype itself: The junction departs from germline at one end; a sequencing error may be responsible. The CDR3 sequence is CASSLRLYNGQFF. The CDR3 DNA sequence: TGTGCCAGCAGCCTAAGACTGTACAATGGGCAGTTCTTC. The rearrangement joins TRBV27 to TRBJ2-1; D not certain. The CDR3 contains 13 residues. From germline, CDR1 is MNHEY and CDR2 SMNVEV (reference sequence).

The J gene is TRBJ2-1, the V gene TRBV6-8, with TRBD2 matching 9 bases. This CDR3 has 14 residues. With V trimmed by 10 bases and J by 6 bases, 10 bases remained unmatched. Germline CDR1 reads MNHGY; CDR2 reads SAAAGT. CDR3 loop: CATLGGLAVNEQFF. The CDR3 DNA reads as TGTGCCACCTTAGGGGGACTAGCCGTCAATGAGCAGTTCTTC.

This clonotype was seen more than once but under ten times. The chain joins TRBV7-9 to TRBJ1-2; no firm D call. Deletions cut 1 base from V and 14 bases from J, with 8 bases between. Germline-derived CDR1 and CDR2 are SEHNR and FQNEAQ (reference sequence). CDR3 length equals 10 residues. The CDR3 bases are TGTGCCAGCAGCTTAGTCAGCTTAACCTTC. Residues: CASSLVSLTF.